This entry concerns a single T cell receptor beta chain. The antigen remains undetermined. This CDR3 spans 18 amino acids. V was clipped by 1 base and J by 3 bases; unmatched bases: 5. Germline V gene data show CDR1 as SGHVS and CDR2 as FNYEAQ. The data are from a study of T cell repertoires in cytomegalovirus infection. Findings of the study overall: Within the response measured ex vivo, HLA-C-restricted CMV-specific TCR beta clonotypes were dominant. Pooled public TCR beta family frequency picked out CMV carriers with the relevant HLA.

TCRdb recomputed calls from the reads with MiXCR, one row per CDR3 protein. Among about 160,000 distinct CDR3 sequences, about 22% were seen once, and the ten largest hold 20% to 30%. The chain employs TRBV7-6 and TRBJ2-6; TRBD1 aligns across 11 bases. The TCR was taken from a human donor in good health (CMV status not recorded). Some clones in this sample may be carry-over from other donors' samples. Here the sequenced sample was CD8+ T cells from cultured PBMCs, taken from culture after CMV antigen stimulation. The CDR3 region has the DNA TGTGCCAGCAGCTTAGTAGGACAGGGGGCTGGTGGGGCCAACGTCCTGACTTTC. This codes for CASSLVGQGAGGANVLTF.